The 12 T cell receptor beta chains in this list originate from one sample, sequenced in a study of radiation and T cells in renal cell carcinoma. Assay: immunoSEQ multiplex PCR; the TCRdb copy retains only in-frame clones and omits some. The sample carries some 150,000 clones, 75% to 90% recorded once. Time point specified: blood 4 weeks post-SBRT, at nephrectomy. The treatment was: 15 Gy SBRT to primary tumor, nephrectomy 4 weeks later. Sequencing was performed on blood, taken from a patient whose treatment included radiotherapy and nephrectomy. These receptors all come from a woman aged 50 to 60 with renal cell carcinoma.

The chain links TRBV6-4 to TRBJ2-3; the D is unclear. V shed 0 bases and J shed 2 bases, with 9 bases lying between them. The CDR3 runs 15 residues. Germline assignment: CDR1 MRHNA and CDR2 SNTAGT. The CDR3 DNA is TGTGCCAGCAGTGACTCGTACAGCTTCACAGATACGCAGTATTTT. It encodes CASSDSYSFTDTQYF.

This chain links TRBV9 with TRBJ2-7; possible D gene TRBD1, 6 bases. There are 12 residues in the CDR3. Germline assignment: CDR1 SGDLS and CDR2 YYNGEE. V was trimmed by 4 bases and J by 7 bases, leaving 12 bases between them. This CDR3 is CASSPRTVEQYF. CDR3 DNA sequence: TGTGCCAGCAGCCCCCGGACAGTTGAGCAGTACTTC. Supplemented by reference TRBV9 and TRBJ2-7, the full variable domain reads DSGVTQTPKHLITATGQRVTLRCSPRSGDLSVYWYQQSLDQGLQFLIQYYNGEERAKGNILERFSAQQFPDLHSELNLSSLELGDSALYFCASSPRTVEQYFGPGTRLTVT.

In DNA, the CDR3 is TGCGCCAGCAGCCAAGAGTGGGTATCGGACTACGAGCAGTACTTC. Encoded protein: CASSQEWVSDYEQYF. This chain connects TRBV4-3 to TRBJ2-7; D is undetermined. Germline V CDR1 and CDR2: LGHNA, YSLEER. The V end lost 0 bases, the J end lost 3 bases, and 12 bases lay between the germline ends. The CDR3 has 15 amino acids.

The J gene is TRBJ1-4, the V gene TRBV6-5; D might be TRBD1 (6 bases). The germline V gene encodes CDR1 MNHEY and CDR2 SVGAGI. This CDR3 is built from 14 residues. Between the trimmed V and J ends, which lost 5 bases and 1 base, there was a span of 8 bases. The CDR3 spells CASSKQGTNEKLFF. CDR3 DNA sequence: TGTGCCAGCAGTAAACAGGGAACTAATGAAAAACTGTTTTTT.

V usage is TRBV28 and J usage is TRBJ2-7, with D unclear. Germline lookup yields CDR1 MDHEN and CDR2 SYDVKM. The V end lost 2 bases, the J end lost 2 bases, and 10 bases lay between the germline ends. CDR3 length: 14 amino acids. The CDR3 sequence: CASSLGGSTYEQYF. The CDR3 DNA reads as TGTGCCAGCAGTTTAGGCGGCAGTACCTACGAGCAGTACTTC. The variable domain in full, with the rest retrieved from reference TRBV28 and TRBJ2-7, is DVKVTQSSRYLVKRTGEKVFLECVQDMDHENMFWYRQDPGLGLRLIYFSYDVKMKEKGDIPEGYSVSREKKERFSLILESASTNQTSMYLCASSLGGSTYEQYFGPGTRLTVT.

This clone appeared a few times. The J gene is TRBJ2-7, the V gene TRBV27; D is unclear. This CDR3 region has 12 residues. V was cut by 5 bases and J by 6 bases, with 11 bases left in between. Germline CDR1 MNHEY, CDR2 SMNVEV (reference sequence). DNA of the CDR3: TGTGCCAGCAGTCGCCCCTTCGGCGAGCAGTACTTC. Translated, it gives CASSRPFGEQYF.

The rearrangement uses TRBV7-2 and TRBJ1-2; D gene unclear. CDR3 length equals 15 residues. Between the trimmed V and J ends, which lost 0 bases and 4 bases, there was a span of 12 bases. Germline values: CDR1 SGHTA, CDR2 FQGNSA. This CDR3 is CASSLAQPLGYGYTF. In DNA form, the CDR3 reads TGTGCCAGCAGCTTAGCACAGCCATTGGGCTATGGCTACACCTTC.

The J gene is TRBJ1-6, the V gene TRBV18, with TRBD1 identical over 7 bases. The junction had 7 bases not matched to a gene; V was cut back by 5 bases and J by 9 bases. Germline loops: CDR1 KGHSH, CDR2 LQKENI. The CDR3 is 14 amino acids. In nucleotides, the CDR3 is TGTGCCAGCTCAACCGACAGGGTGGGTTCACCCCTCCACTTT. This gives the protein CASSTDRVGSPLHF.

This chain uses TRBV2 with TRBJ2-1; D is undetermined. CDR1 is SNHLY, CDR2 FYNNEI, per germline. This CDR3 is 13 amino acids long. V was cut by 1 base and J by 9 bases, with 10 bases left in between. The CDR3 region has the DNA TGTGCCAGCAGTGAAGATGTAGTTGGTGAGCAGTTCTTC. Its protein product is CASSEDVVGEQFF.

V and J are TRBV5-6 and TRBJ2-3; 8 nucleotides agree with TRBD2. The ends lost 5 bases at V and 11 bases at J; junction bases unmatched: 13. The CDR3 is 14 residues long. Germline lookup yields CDR1 SGHDT and CDR2 YYEEEE. The CDR3 DNA is TGTGCCAGCAGACAACGGGGGGGCCCAGATGTGCAGTATTTT. This gives the protein CASRQRGGPDVQYF.

The chain uses TRBV6-5 and TRBJ2-5; 8 nucleotides line up with TRBD1. The ends lost 5 bases at V and 2 bases at J; junction bases unmatched: 4. Germline V gene data show CDR1 as MNHEY and CDR2 as SVGAGI. There are 14 residues in the CDR3. CDR3 in DNA: TGTGCCAGCAGTGCCAGGACAGGGCAAGAGACCCAGTACTTC. This gives the protein CASSARTGQETQYF.

V gene TRBV5-1 combines with J gene TRBJ2-7, with a weak D call TRBD2 (5 bases). Per the germline V gene, CDR1 is SGHRS and CDR2 is YFSETQ. The CDR3 runs to 13 residues. The V end lost 5 bases, the J end lost 3 bases, and 12 bases lay between the germline ends. The chain's CDR3 is CASRPSGVYEQYF. The CDR3 DNA follows: TGCGCCAGCAGACCCTCCGGGGTCTACGAGCAGTACTTC. Variable domain in full (rest from reference TRBV5-1 and TRBJ2-7): KAGVTQTPRYLIKTRGQQVTLSCSPISGHRSVSWYQQTPGQGLQFLFEYFSETQRNKGNFPGRFSGRQFSNSRSEMNVSTLELGDSALYLCASRPSGVYEQYFGPGTRLTVT.